These 25 T cell receptor beta chains came from one sample sequenced in a study of shared T cell receptors in the human thymus. Sequencing used immunoSEQ multiplex PCR; TCRdb keeps in-frame clones, though not all of them. The repertoire holds some 700,000 clones, with roughly 90% as singletons. Separately, the same data were catalogued under a study of human thymus T cells.

The sequenced sample consisted of thymocytes. The receptors here all came from a boy younger than two with a congenital heart defect.

The chain joins TRBV6-6 to TRBJ2-1; maybe TRBD1 (6 bases). Trimming left V 5 bases short and J 5 bases short, with 10 bases between. Per germline, CDR1 MNHNY and CDR2 SVGAGI (reference sequence). The CDR3 has 13 residues. CDR3 in amino acids: CASSRRDNNEQFF. CDR3 DNA: TGTGCCAGCAGTCGCCGGGACAACAATGAGCAGTTCTTC.

The chain joins TRBV13 to TRBJ2-5; TRBD2 aligns across 12 bases. The CDR3 has 16 residues. Germline trimming cut 5 bases from V and 5 bases from J; bases unmatched to any gene: 9. Per the germline V gene, CDR1 is PRHDT and CDR2 is FYEKMQ (reference sequence). CDR3 sequence: CASSRASGRESETQYF. In DNA form, the CDR3 reads TGTGCCAGCAGCAGGGCTAGCGGGAGGGAGTCGGAGACCCAGTACTTC.

This chain joins TRBV4-1 and TRBJ2-1, with 10 bases lining up with TRBD1. Per the germline V gene, CDR1 is MGHRA and CDR2 is YSYEKL. Germline trimming cut 1 base from V and 4 bases from J; bases unmatched to any gene: 4. The CDR3 spans 16 residues. The CDR3 loop reads CASSQGDRGRYNEQFF. The CDR3 nucleotides read TGCGCCAGCAGCCAAGGGGACAGGGGAAGGTACAATGAGCAGTTCTTC.

This clone is a singleton in its sample. CDR3 amino acids: CASSWGRAYDEQYF. The CDR3 bases are TGTGCCAGCAGTTGGGGGAGGGCCTACGACGAGCAGTACTTC. V and J are TRBV7-9 and TRBJ2-7; 7 nucleotides match TRBD2. This CDR3 comprises 14 residues. The junction had 10 bases not matched to a gene; V was cut back by 6 bases and J by 5 bases. The germline gives CDR1 SEHNR, CDR2 FQNEAQ (reference sequence).

This clone appeared once. The chain uses TRBV5-1 and TRBJ2-7, with TRBD1 matching 7 bases. CDR1 and CDR2 (germline): SGHRS, YFSETQ. Trimming at V came to 4 bases and at J to 6 bases, leaving 10 bases not matched to a gene. The CDR3 totals 14 residues. The CDR3 region has the DNA TGCGCCAGCAGCGCACAGGGGAGTCTGGGCGAGCAGTACTTC. Translating it yields CASSAQGSLGEQYF.

This chain uses TRBV28 with TRBJ2-1, with D possibly TRBD2 on 5 matching bases. This CDR3 spans 17 amino acids. Germline CDR1 and CDR2: MDHEN and SYDVKM. V lost 6 bases, J lost 1 base, and 19 bases lay in between. The CDR3 DNA is TGTGCCAGCAGCTGTCCGGGGTCCTTTATTTCCTACAATGAGCAGTTCTTC. It yields the protein CASSCPGSFISYNEQFF.

The chain is built from TRBV27 and TRBJ2-7, with 15 bases that match TRBD2. This CDR3 spans 18 amino acids. Trimming at V came to 5 bases and at J to 3 bases, leaving 11 bases not matched to a gene. The germline CDR1 and CDR2 sequences are MNHEY and SMNVEV (reference sequence). Here the CDR3 DNA reads TGTGCCAGCAGTAAAACAGGAGAGGGACTAGCGGGAGGCTACGAGCAGTACTTC. As protein: CASSKTGEGLAGGYEQYF.

This sequence joins TRBV4-1 and TRBJ2-1; TRBD2 might be the D (6 bases). Germline CDR1 is MGHRA and CDR2 is YSYEKL. The V end lost 4 bases, the J end lost 0 bases, and 13 bases lay between the germline ends. CDR3 length: 16 residues. The CDR3 nucleotides read TGCGCCAGCAGCCCCCTAGCGTCTACCTCCTACAATGAGCAGTTCTTC. Residues: CASSPLASTSYNEQFF.

This clone was seen once. The rearrangement joins TRBV6-5 to TRBJ2-1; maybe TRBD1 (5 bases). The CDR3 is 15 residues long. V shed 6 bases and J shed 1 base, with 13 bases lying between them. Germline CDR1 and CDR2: MNHEY and SVGAGI. CDR3 sequence (DNA): TGTGCCAGCAGGCAACAGGTCTTTTCCTACAATGAGCAGTTCTTC. This sequence encodes CASRQQVFSYNEQFF.

CDR3 bases: TGTGCCAGCAGCTTAGCGGCTAGTTGCTTGGCAGATACGCAGTATTTT. Translating it yields CASSLAASCLADTQYF. V usage is TRBV7-2 and J usage is TRBJ2-3; no clear D. Germline CDR1 and CDR2: SGHTA and FQGNSA. The CDR3 has 16 residues. V dropped 0 bases and J dropped 4 bases, with 14 bases sitting between them.

The chain uses TRBV11-2 and TRBJ2-7; D is possibly TRBD1 (6 bases). The CDR3 totals 15 residues. Looked up from germline, CDR1 is SGHAT and CDR2 is FQNNGV. V lost 2 bases and J lost 3, with 14 bases in between. The CDR3, as DNA: TGTGCCAGCAGCTTAAGGGGGTCCTTCTACTACGAGCAGTACTTC. This gives the protein CASSLRGSFYYEQYF.

The chain joins TRBV5-6 to TRBJ2-7; 9 bases agree with TRBD2. Germline CDR1 reads SGHDT; CDR2 reads YYEEEE. CDR3 length: 18 residues. V dropped 2 bases and J dropped 6; count of bases not matched to a gene: 18. The CDR3 sequence is CASSLGLAGLGPLVEQYF. The CDR3 DNA reads as TGTGCCAGCAGCTTAGGTCTAGCGGGACTCGGTCCCCTTGTCGAGCAGTACTTC.

This chain joins TRBV7-9 and TRBJ2-7; 12 nucleotides match TRBD2. J was trimmed by 3 bases and V by 2 bases; bases with no gene match: 8. This CDR3 region has 17 residues. Germline V lookup: CDR1 SEHNR, CDR2 FQNEAQ (reference sequence). CDR3 loop: CASSLLAGGRRYYEQYF. CDR3 nucleotide sequence: TGTGCCAGCAGCTTACTAGCGGGAGGGCGACGCTACTACGAGCAGTACTTC.

The chain combines TRBV28 with TRBJ2-6; D is perhaps TRBD1 (7 bases). Germline V gene lookup returns CDR1 MDHEN and CDR2 SYDVKM. The V gene lost 5 bases and the J gene lost 6 bases, with 23 bases spanning the gap. The CDR3 has 18 residues. The CDR3 sequence is CASSPGGDSLLEANVLTF. The CDR3 nucleotides read TGTGCCAGCAGTCCTGGAGGGGACAGCTTGCTGGAGGCCAACGTCCTGACTTTC. Variable domain in full (rest from reference TRBV28 and TRBJ2-6): DVKVTQSSRYLVKRTGEKVFLECVQDMDHENMFWYRQDPGLGLRLIYFSYDVKMKEKGDIPEGYSVSREKKERFSLILESASTNQTSMYLCASSPGGDSLLEANVLTFGAGSRLTVL.

The chain has TRBV4-3 and TRBJ2-1, with 10 positions matching TRBD1. With 3 bases clipped from V and 5 bases from J, the junction kept 16 bases outside the gene matches. Germline CDR1 reads LGHNA; CDR2 reads YSLEER. The CDR3 loop spans 19 amino acids. The CDR3 DNA sequence: TGCGCCAGCAGCCAGAGGGAGCCACCGGGACAGGGGCTACACAATGAGCAGTTCTTC. This gives the protein CASSQREPPGQGLHNEQFF.

The CDR3 loop is CASSPPGPRGEEQFF. As DNA, the CDR3 is TGTGCCAGCTCACCTCCGGGACCCCGGGGGGAAGAGCAGTTCTTC. The V call is TRBV18, the J call TRBJ2-1; 7 bases fit TRBD2. Germline V gene lookup returns CDR1 KGHSH and CDR2 LQKENI. The CDR3 covers 15 residues. The J segment lost 10 bases and the V segment lost 3 bases, leaving 12 bases of the junction unmatched.

CDR3 sequence reads: CASSSFTFRGSPNYNEQFF. Written as DNA, the CDR3 is TGCGCCAGCTCCAGCTTCACATTCAGGGGGTCACCTAACTACAATGAGCAGTTCTTC. The genes are TRBV5-1 and TRBJ2-1; 7 positions match TRBD1. The CDR3 has 19 residues. Trimming cost V 7 bases and J 3 bases; bases outside gene matches: 22. The germline V gene encodes CDR1 SGHRS and CDR2 YFSETQ.

The chain couples TRBV7-2 to TRBJ2-1; 11 bases map to TRBD2. Germline CDR1 reads SGHTA; CDR2 reads FQGNSA. The junction had 12 bases not matched to a gene; V was cut back by 4 bases and J by 4 bases. This CDR3 is built from 18 residues. CDR3 DNA: TGTGCCAGCAGCTCCATAGCGGGAGGGAGAGGACTTTACAATGAGCAGTTCTTC. This translates into CASSSIAGGRGLYNEQFF.

The chain employs TRBV28 and TRBJ1-1, with D unresolved. The V end lost 2 bases, the J end lost 1 base, and 8 bases lay between the germline ends. The CDR3 totals 14 residues. The germline V gene has CDR1 MDHEN and CDR2 SYDVKM. The CDR3 DNA reads as TGTGCCAGCAGTTTAGGCAGGAAGAACACTGAAGCTTTCTTT. Protein: CASSLGRKNTEAFF.

V usage is TRBV6-4 and J usage is TRBJ2-1; TRBD2 matches 8 bases. J was trimmed by 0 bases and V by 6 bases; bases with no gene match: 10. The CDR3 consists of 17 residues. In germline, CDR1 is MRHNA, CDR2 SNTAGT. The CDR3 DNA follows: TGTGCCAGCAGCGATAACGCCAGCGGGAGCTCCTACAATGAGCAGTTCTTC. This encodes CASSDNASGSSYNEQFF.

The rearrangement uses TRBV29-1 and TRBJ2-1; TRBD1 matches 7 bases. Trimming at V came to 4 bases and at J to 2 bases, leaving 5 bases not matched to a gene. The CDR3 is 14 amino acids. Germline CDR1 is SQVTM and CDR2 is ANQGSEA. CDR3 nucleotide sequence: TGCAGCGTTGGAGGGCAGGGGGCCTACAATGAGCAGTTCTTC. It translates to CSVGGQGAYNEQFF.

This chain uses TRBV2 with TRBJ2-1; D ambiguous. V shed 6 bases and J shed 8 bases, with 11 bases lying between them. In germline, CDR1 is SNHLY, CDR2 FYNNEI. This CDR3 is 12 amino acids long. CDR3 protein: CASSPTYDEQFF. In DNA, the CDR3 is TGTGCCAGCAGCCCTACTTACGATGAGCAGTTCTTC.

The chain joins TRBV6-1 to TRBJ2-7, with 7 nucleotides matching TRBD2. The length of the CDR3 is 14 residues. V was clipped by 8 bases and J by 7 bases; unmatched bases: 14. Per the germline V gene, CDR1 is MNHNS and CDR2 is SASEGT. For the CDR3, the DNA is TGTGCCAGCGGGCGCGCGGGAGAAGCGGAAGAGCAGTACTTC. Protein: CASGRAGEAEEQYF.

This chain uses TRBV11-3 with TRBJ1-2; D might be TRBD1 (5 bases). The V gene's germline CDR1 is SGHNT and CDR2 YENEEA. This CDR3 has 16 residues. Trimming stripped 0 bases from V and 7 bases from J, with 18 bases between. CDR3 amino acids: CASSLENKGKEGGYTF. The CDR3 region has the DNA TGTGCCAGCAGCTTAGAGAATAAGGGGAAGGAGGGTGGCTACACCTTC.

This rearrangement joins TRBV7-9 to TRBJ2-1; D is unresolved. The germline V gene has CDR1 SEHNR and CDR2 FQNEAQ (reference sequence). The length of the CDR3 is 15 residues. The V and J ends lost 6 bases and 0 bases respectively, with 12 bases between them. The CDR3 nucleotides read TGTGCCAGCAGTTGTGACGGAGACTCCTACAATGAGCAGTTCTTC. Translated, it gives CASSCDGDSYNEQFF.